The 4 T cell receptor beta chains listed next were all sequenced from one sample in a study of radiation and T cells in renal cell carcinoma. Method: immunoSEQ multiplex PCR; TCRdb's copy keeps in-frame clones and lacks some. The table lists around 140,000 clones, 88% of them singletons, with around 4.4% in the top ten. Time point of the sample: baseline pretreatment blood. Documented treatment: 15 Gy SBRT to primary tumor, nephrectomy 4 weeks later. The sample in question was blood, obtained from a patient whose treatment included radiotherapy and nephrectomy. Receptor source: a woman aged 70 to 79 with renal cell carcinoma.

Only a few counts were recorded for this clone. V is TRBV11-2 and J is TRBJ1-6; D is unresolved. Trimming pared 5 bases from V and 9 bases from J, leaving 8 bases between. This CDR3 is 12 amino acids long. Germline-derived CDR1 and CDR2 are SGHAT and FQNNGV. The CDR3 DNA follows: TGTGCCAGCAGCCGGGGAATTTCACCCCTCCACTTT. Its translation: CASSRGISPLHF.

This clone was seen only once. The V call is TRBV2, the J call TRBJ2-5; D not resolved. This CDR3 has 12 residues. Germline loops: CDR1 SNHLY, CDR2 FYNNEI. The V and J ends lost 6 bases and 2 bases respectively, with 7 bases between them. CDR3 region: CASSPLQETQYF. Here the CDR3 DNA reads TGTGCCAGCAGCCCACTTCAAGAGACCCAGTACTTC.

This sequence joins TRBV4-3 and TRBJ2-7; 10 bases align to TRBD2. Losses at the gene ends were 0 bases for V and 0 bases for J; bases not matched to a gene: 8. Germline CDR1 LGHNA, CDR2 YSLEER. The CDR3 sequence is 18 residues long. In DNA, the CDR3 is TGCGCCAGCAGCCAAGAGGTTAGCGGGGGGACGGACTCCTACGAGCAGTACTTC. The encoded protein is CASSQEVSGGTDSYEQYF.

The CDR3, as DNA: TGTGCCAGCAGCCCCGATGCAGGGGGCGGACTGATAGATACGCAGTATTTT. Encoded protein: CASSPDAGGGLIDTQYF. The V and J genes are TRBV5-4 and TRBJ2-3, with 8 positions matching TRBD1. CDR1 is SGHNT, CDR2 YYREEE, per germline (reference sequence). CDR3 length: 17 amino acids. Unmatched junction bases numbered 15, after V lost 4 bases and J lost 5 bases. The whole variable domain, filled in from reference TRBV5-4 and TRBJ2-3, reads ETGVTQSPTHLIKTRGQQVTLRCSSQSGHNTVSWYQQALGQGPQFIFQYYREEENGRGNFPPRFSGLQFPNYSSELNVNALELDDSALYLCASSPDAGGGLIDTQYFGPGTRLTVL.